This entry lists 8 T cell receptor beta chains sequenced from one sample in a study of blood T cell repertoires in COVID-19. Profiled with immunoSEQ multiplex PCR; TCRdb holds only in-frame clones, not every one. The profile shows some 250,000 clones, approximately 84% of them singletons. Sequenced: PBMCs or T cells enriched from blood (not recorded which). These receptors originate from a man aged 18 to 29 who had recovered from COVID-19.

The rearrangement links TRBV11-2 to TRBJ1-1; TRBD1 might be the D (6 bases). The CDR3 spans 13 residues. Trimming pared 4 bases from V and 7 bases from J, leaving 13 bases between. The V gene's germline CDR1 is SGHAT and CDR2 FQNNGV. CDR3 residues: CASSSTGRLEAFF. CDR3 sequence (DNA): TGTGCCAGCAGCTCTACAGGGCGACTTGAAGCTTTCTTT.

The chain recombines TRBV5-6 with TRBJ1-2, with D tentatively TRBD1 (6 bases). The V end lost 2 bases, the J end lost 7 bases, and 12 bases lay between the germline ends. This CDR3 comprises 13 residues. CDR1 and CDR2 from the germline V gene are SGHDT and YYEEEE. CDR3 protein: CASSFGAGVGYTF. DNA for the CDR3: TGTGCCAGCAGCTTTGGGGCAGGGGTTGGCTACACCTTC.

V is TRBV7-9 and J is TRBJ2-7; 7 bases map to TRBD2. The CDR3 runs 15 residues. The ends lost 7 bases at V and 3 bases at J; junction bases unmatched: 12. The germline CDR1 and CDR2 sequences are SEHNR and FQNEAQ (reference sequence). This CDR3 is CASTAGPILNYEQYF. The CDR3 DNA reads TGTGCCAGCACAGCGGGACCCATATTAAACTACGAGCAGTACTTC.

The gene calls are TRBV30 and TRBJ2-3, with TRBD2 identical over 12 bases. This CDR3 has 15 residues. The trim removed 3 bases at V and 2 bases at J, leaving 3 bases unmatched. Germline V lookup: CDR1 GTSNPN, CDR2 SVGIG (reference sequence). The CDR3 is CAWSASGGATDTQYF. CDR3 bases: TGTGCCTGGAGCGCTAGCGGGGGGGCCACAGATACGCAGTATTTT.

V and J are TRBV6-5 and TRBJ2-5; TRBD1 aligns across 7 bases. Germline CDR1 is MNHEY and CDR2 is SVGAGI. The junction had 8 bases not matched to a gene; V was cut back by 5 bases and J by 5 bases. CDR3 size: 14 residues. The chain's CDR3 is CASSLDRARETQYF. CDR3 bases: TGTGCCAGCAGTCTCGACAGGGCTAGGGAGACCCAGTACTTC.

For this clone: Its ends do not fully match the called genes, so a read error is possible. This sequence joins TRBV2 and TRBJ1-2, with D unresolved. Per the germline V gene, CDR1 is SNHLY and CDR2 is FYNNEI. The CDR3 extends over 12 amino acids. The CDR3 sequence is CASSTTKYGYTF. The CDR3 DNA reads as TGTGCCAGCAGTACGACTAAATATGGCTACACCTTC.

This clone was counted a few times. The genes are TRBV28 and TRBJ1-6; D might be TRBD1 (5 bases). Germline loops: CDR1 MDHEN, CDR2 SYDVKM. The CDR3 length is 17 residues. The V end was cut by 2 bases, the J end by 7 bases, with 18 bases between. The CDR3 loop is CASSLRGGWSENSPLHF. DNA for the CDR3: TGTGCCAGCAGTTTACGGGGGGGATGGAGTGAGAATTCACCCCTCCACTTT.

The rearrangement uses TRBV3-1 (or the pseudogene TRBV3-2) and TRBJ2-4; D is ambiguous. V dropped 0 bases and J dropped 0 bases, with 12 bases sitting between them. The CDR3 covers 17 residues. The germline V gene has CDR1 LGHDT and CDR2 YNNKEL (reference sequence). The CDR3 reads CASSQDLSSGAKNIQYF. The CDR3 DNA sequence: TGTGCCAGCAGCCAAGACCTTTCTTCGGGAGCCAAAAACATTCAGTACTTC.